This T cell receptor beta chain was identified during a study of CD8+ T cells in alopecia areata. Study overall: Treated patients received severity scores based on the percentage of scalp area affected. Regarding the study as a whole: Higher clonality than in normal scalp was seen in lesional scalp, especially alopecia totalis/universalis.

Germline V CDR1 and CDR2: SQVTM, ANQGSEA. The CDR3 runs to 13 residues. The V end was cut by 5 bases, the J end by 6 bases, with 17 bases between. In this sample, this clone turned up once. Its antigen is unidentified. In each case, RNA was isolated and then reverse transcribed into cDNA as the sequencing template. Measured with immunoSEQ multiplex PCR; TCRdb has only the in-frame clones, and not every one. The data contain tens of thousands of clones, about 71% of them singletons. As for treatment: oral pan-JAK inhibitor, 5-10 mg twice daily. Cell sorting on a FACSAria was used to separate CD4+ and CD8+ T cells from the PBMCs.

The receptor was isolated from a human donor with alopecia areata. The input for sequencing was CD8+ T cells sorted from blood, taken between weeks 43 and 45, from a patient treated with tofacitinib. This chain links TRBV29-1 with TRBJ2-7, with D possibly matching TRBD1 (5 bases). The CDR3 DNA follows: TGCAGCGTTTCAGGGTACCAATCGATCGAGCAGTACTTC. It translates to CSVSGYQSIEQYF.